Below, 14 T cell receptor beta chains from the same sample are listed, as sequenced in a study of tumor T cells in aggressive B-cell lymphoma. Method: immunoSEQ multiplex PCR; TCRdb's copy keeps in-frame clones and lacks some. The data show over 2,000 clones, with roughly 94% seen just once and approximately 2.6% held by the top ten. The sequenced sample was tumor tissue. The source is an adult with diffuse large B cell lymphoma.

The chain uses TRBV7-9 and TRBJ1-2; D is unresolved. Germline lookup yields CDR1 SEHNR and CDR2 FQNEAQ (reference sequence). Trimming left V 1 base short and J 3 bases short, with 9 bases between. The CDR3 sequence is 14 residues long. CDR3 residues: CASSLETRDYGYTF. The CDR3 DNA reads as TGTGCCAGCAGCTTAGAAACTAGGGACTATGGCTACACCTTC.

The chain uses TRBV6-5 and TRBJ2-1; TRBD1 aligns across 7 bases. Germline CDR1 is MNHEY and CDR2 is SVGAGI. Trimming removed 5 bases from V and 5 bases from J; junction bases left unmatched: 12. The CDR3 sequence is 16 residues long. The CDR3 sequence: CASSNLDRPPHNEQFF. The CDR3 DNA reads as TGTGCCAGCAGTAACTTGGACAGGCCTCCCCACAATGAGCAGTTCTTC.

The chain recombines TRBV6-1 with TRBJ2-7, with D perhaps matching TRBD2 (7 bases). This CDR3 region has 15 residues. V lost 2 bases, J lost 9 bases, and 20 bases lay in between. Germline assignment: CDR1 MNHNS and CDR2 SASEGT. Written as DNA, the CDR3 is TGTGCCAGCAGTGAATTGGGGGGGGCCTTACAGGGGCAGTACTTC. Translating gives CASSELGGALQGQYF.

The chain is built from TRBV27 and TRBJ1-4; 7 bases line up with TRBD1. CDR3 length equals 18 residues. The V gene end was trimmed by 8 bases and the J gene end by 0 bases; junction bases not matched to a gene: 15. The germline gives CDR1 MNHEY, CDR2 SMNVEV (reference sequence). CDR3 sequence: CASGLQGNGYPTNEKLFF. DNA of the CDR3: TGTGCCAGCGGGCTACAGGGGAACGGGTACCCAACTAATGAAAAACTGTTTTTT.

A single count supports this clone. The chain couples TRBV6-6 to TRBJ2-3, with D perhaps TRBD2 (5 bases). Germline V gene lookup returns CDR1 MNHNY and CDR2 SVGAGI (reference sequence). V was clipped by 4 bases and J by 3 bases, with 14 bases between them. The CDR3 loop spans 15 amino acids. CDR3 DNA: TGTGCCAGCAGTTCCCAAGAACTAGGGACAGATACGCAGTATTTT. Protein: CASSSQELGTDTQYF.

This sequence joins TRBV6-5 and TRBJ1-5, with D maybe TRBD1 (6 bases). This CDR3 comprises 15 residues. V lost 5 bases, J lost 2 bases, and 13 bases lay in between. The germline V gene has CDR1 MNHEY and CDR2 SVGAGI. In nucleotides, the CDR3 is TGTGCCAGCAGTAGGGGGGGTATGGGCAATCAGCCCCAGCATTTT. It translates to CASSRGGMGNQPQHF.

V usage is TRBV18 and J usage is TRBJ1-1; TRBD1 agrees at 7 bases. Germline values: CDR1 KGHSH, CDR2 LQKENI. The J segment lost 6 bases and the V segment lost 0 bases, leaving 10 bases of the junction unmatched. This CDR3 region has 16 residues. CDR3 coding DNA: TGTGCCAGCTCACCACCGGGACGGACAGGACTATCTGAAGCTTTCTTT. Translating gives CASSPPGRTGLSEAFF. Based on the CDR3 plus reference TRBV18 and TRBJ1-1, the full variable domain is NAGVMQNPRHLVRRRGQEARLRCSPMKGHSHVYWYRQLPEEGLKFMVYLQKENIIDESGMPKERFSAEFPKEGPSILRIQQVVRGDSAAYFCASSPPGRTGLSEAFFGQGTRLTVV.

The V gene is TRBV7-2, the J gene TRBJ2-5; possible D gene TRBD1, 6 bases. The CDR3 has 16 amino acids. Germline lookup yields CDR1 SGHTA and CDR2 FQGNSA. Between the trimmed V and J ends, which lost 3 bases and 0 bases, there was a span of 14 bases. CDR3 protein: CASSLEDSPYQETQYF. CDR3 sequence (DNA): TGTGCCAGCAGCTTGGAGGACAGCCCATACCAAGAGACCCAGTACTTC.

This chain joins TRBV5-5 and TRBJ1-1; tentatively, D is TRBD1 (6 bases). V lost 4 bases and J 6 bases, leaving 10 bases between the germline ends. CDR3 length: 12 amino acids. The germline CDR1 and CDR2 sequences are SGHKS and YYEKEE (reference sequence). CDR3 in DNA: TGTGCCAGCAGCCGAGGGGGGGCTGAAGCTTTCTTT. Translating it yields CASSRGGAEAFF. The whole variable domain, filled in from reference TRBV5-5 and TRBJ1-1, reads DAGVTQSPTHLIKTRGQQVTLRCSPISGHKSVSWYQQVLGQGPQFIFQYYEKEERGRGNFPDRFSARQFPNYSSELNVNALLLGDSALYLCASSRGGAEAFFGQGTRLTVV.

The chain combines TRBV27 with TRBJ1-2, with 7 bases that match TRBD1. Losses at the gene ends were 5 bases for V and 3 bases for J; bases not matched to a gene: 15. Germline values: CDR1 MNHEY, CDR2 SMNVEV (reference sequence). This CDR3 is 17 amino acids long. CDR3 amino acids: CASSIRQGSALDYGYTF. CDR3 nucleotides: TGTGCCAGCAGTATTCGACAGGGTTCGGCCCTCGACTATGGCTACACCTTC.

The CDR3 DNA follows: TGCGCCAGCAGCTTCGCTAGCGGAGAGACCCAGTACTTC. Translated: CASSFASGETQYF. The gene calls are TRBV5-1 and TRBJ2-5; 7 bases align to TRBD2. Trimming removed 2 bases from V and 4 bases from J; junction bases left unmatched: 2. The germline V gene has CDR1 SGHRS and CDR2 YFSETQ. The CDR3 has 13 amino acids.

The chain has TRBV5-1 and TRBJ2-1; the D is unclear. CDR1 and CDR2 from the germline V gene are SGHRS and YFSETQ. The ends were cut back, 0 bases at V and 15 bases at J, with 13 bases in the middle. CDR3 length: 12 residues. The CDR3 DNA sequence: TGCGCCAGCAGCTTGGACGGGTCCTCCGGGTTCTTC. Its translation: CASSLDGSSGFF.

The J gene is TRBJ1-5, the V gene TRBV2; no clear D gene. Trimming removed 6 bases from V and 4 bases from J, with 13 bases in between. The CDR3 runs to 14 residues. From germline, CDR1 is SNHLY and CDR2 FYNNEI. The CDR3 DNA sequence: TGTGCCAGCAGAGAGGGTCTTCCAAATCAGCCCCAGCATTTT. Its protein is CASREGLPNQPQHF.

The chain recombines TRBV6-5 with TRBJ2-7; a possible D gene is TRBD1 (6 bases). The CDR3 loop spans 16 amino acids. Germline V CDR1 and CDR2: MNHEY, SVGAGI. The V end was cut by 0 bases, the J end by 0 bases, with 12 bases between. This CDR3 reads CASSYSQTGSSYEQYF. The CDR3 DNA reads TGTGCCAGCAGTTACTCACAGACAGGTAGCTCCTACGAGCAGTACTTC.